This TCR beta chain appears in the sequencing data of a study of neurological immune-mediated disorders. MiXCR was run by TCRdb on the 5' RACE reads, yielding one entry per CDR3 protein. The table has tens of thousands of distinct CDR3 sequences, around 3.1% seen once. V lost 5 bases, J lost 7 bases, and 10 bases stayed unmatched. The CDR3 totals 14 residues. CDR1 and CDR2 from the germline V gene are MNHEY and SVGAGI. Time point of the sample: longitudinal time-point 1 (baseline). This clonotype was observed many times. The receptor's source is a woman aged 60-75 years with multiple sclerosis. The specimen sequenced was PBMCs. The V and J genes are TRBV6-5 and TRBJ1-2; 7 nucleotides line up with TRBD1. The CDR3 DNA follows: TGTGCCAGCAGTCTCAGGGGGGAAAAGGGTGGCTACACCTTC. Its protein is CASSLRGEKGGYTF.